This TCR beta chain originates from a study of CD8 T cells in ankylosing spondylitis. A few counts support this clonotype. Via MiXCR, TCRdb re-called the 5' RACE reads, giving one row per CDR3 protein. The table records approximately 150,000 distinct CDR3 sequences, under 45% of them present only once. The junction had 7 bases not matched to a gene; V was cut back by 5 bases and J by 4 bases. This CDR3 is built from 15 residues. Germline V gene sequence: CDR1 PRHDT, CDR2 FYEKMQ (reference sequence). This chain links TRBV13 with TRBJ2-1, with 8 bases that match TRBD1. This TCR came from a male donor with ankylosing spondylitis. Sequencing used synovial fluid, either unsorted or a sorted T cell fraction (not recorded which). CDR3 DNA: TGTGCCAGCAGCCCACAGGGGGAAGAATACAATGAGCAGTTCTTC. Protein product: CASSPQGEEYNEQFF. Full variable domain (rest looked up from reference TRBV13 and TRBJ2-1): AAGVIQSPRHLIKEKRETATLKCYPIPRHDTVYWYQQGPGQDPQFLISFYEKMQSDKGSIPDRFSAQQFSDYHSELNMSSLELGDSALYFCASSPQGEEYNEQFFGPGTRLTVL.